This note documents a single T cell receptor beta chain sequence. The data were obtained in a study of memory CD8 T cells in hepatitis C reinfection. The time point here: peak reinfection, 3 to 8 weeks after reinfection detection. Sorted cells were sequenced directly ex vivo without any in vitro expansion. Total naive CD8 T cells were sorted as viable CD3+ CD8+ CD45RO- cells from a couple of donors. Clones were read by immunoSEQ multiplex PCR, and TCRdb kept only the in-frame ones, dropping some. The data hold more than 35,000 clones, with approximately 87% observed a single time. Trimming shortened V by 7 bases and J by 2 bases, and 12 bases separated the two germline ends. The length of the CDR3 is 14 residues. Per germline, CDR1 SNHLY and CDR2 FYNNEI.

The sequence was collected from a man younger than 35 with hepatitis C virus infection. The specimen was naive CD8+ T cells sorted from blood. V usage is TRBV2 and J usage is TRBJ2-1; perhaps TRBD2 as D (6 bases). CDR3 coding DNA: TGTGCCAGCATCCCCGGGAGTACCTACAATGAGCAGTTCTTC. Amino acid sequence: CASIPGSTYNEQFF.